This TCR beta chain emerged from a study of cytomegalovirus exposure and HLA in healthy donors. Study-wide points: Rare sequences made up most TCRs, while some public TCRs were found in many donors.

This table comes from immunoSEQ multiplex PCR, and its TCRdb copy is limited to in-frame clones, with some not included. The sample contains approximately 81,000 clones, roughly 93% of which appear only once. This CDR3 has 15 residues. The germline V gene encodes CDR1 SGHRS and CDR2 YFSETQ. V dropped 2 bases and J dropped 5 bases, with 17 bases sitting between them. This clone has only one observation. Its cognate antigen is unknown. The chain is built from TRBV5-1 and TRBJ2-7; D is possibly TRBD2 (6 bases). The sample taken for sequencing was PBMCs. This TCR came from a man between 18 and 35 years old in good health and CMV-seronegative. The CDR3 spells CASSLKEEGKHEQYF. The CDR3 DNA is TGCGCCAGCAGCTTAAAGGAGGAGGGTAAACACGAGCAGTACTTC.